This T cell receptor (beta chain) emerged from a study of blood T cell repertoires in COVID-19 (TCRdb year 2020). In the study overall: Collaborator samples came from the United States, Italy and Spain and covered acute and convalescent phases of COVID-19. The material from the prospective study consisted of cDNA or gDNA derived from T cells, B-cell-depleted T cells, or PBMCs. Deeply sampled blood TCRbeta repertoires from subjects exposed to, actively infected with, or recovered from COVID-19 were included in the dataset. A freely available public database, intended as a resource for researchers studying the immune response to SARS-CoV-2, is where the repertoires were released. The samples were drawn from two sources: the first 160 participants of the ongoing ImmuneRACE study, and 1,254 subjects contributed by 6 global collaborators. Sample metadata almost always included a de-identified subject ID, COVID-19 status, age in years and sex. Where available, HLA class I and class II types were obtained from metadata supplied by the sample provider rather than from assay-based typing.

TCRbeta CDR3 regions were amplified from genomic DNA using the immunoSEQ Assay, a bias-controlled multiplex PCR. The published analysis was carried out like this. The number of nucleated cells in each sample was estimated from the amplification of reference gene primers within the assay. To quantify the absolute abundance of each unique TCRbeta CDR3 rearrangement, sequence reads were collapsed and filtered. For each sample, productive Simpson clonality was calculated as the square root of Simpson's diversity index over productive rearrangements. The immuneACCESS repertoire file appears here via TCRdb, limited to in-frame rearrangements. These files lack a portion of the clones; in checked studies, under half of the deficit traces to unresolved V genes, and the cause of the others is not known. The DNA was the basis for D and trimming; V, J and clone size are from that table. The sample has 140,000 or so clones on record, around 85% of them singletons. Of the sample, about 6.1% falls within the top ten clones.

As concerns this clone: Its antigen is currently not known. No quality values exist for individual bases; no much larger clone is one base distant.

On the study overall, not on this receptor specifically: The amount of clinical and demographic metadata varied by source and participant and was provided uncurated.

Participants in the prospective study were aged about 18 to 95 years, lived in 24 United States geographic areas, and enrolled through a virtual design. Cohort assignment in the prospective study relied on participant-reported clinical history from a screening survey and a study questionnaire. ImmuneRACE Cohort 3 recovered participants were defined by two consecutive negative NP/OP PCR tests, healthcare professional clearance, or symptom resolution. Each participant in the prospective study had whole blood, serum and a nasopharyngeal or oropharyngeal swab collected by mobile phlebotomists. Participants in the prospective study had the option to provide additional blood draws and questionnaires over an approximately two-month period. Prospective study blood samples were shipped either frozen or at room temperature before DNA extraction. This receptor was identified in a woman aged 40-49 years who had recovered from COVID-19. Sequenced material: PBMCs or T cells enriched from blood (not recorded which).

The CDR3 region: CASSPSRGAEGNIQYF. The DNA sequence is given as TGTGCCAGCAGCCCCTCCCGGGGGGCTGAGGGAAACATTCAGTACTTC. The chain is assembled from TRBV28 and TRBJ2-4; the D region possibly corresponds to TRBD2 (7 bases align). Reading the germline V gene gives CDR1 MDHEN and CDR2 SYDVKM. Relative to germline, V is 6 bases shorter and J is 6 bases shorter, with 21 bases between their ends. The CDR3 spans 16 residues, from the cysteine through the phenylalanine. Here the CDR3 DNA is all that survives: 48 bases in frame from base 1.